These T cell receptor beta chains were read from a single sample in a study of T cells in Graves' hyperthyroidism and ophthalmopathy. TCRdb independently ran MiXCR on the multiplex PCR reads; one entry per CDR3 protein. The repertoire holds some 200,000 distinct CDR3 sequences, with approximately 17% as singletons. The sequenced sample was blood. The receptors were sampled from a man aged 45 to 65 with Graves' hyperthyroidism. The CDR3 runs from the conserved cysteine through the conserved F or W. The D gene is left open where the match is weak. Some rows mark clone size as missing; the rest say once, few, many or name a class of expanded clone.

D,size,J,V,CDR3,DNA
NA,many,TRBJ1-1,TRBV12-3/TRBV12-4,CASSLASTVGEAFF,TGTGCCAGCAGTTTAGCTTCGACAGTGGGTGAAGCTTTCTTT
NA,many,TRBJ2-1,TRBV5-1,CASSLGATFGNEQFF,TGCGCCAGCAGCTTGGGGGCTACTTTCGGCAATGAGCAGTTCTTC
TRBD1,many,TRBJ1-2,TRBV11-2,CASSLRDRGRGGYTF,TGTGCCAGCAGCTTAAGGGACAGGGGGCGAGGTGGCTACACCTTC
NA,NA,TRBJ1-2,TRBV7-2,CASSLEHQNYGYTF,TGTGCCAGCAGCTTAGAGCACCAGAACTATGGCTACACCTTC
NA,many,TRBJ2-3,TRBV10-3,CAISESNLKLLRGATDTDTQYF,TGTGCCATCAGTGAGTCGAATCTGAAGCTACTGAGAGGGGCCACCGACACAGATACGCAGTATTTT
TRBD1,NA,TRBJ2-7,TRBV2,CASKDRGTYERYF,TGTGCCAGCAAAGACAGGGGGACCTACGAGCGGTACTTC
NA,few,TRBJ2-7,TRBV12-3/TRBV12-4,CASSDLAYEQYF,TGTGCCAGCAGCGACTTAGCCTACGAGCAGTACTTC
NA,many,TRBJ2-1,TRBV20-1,CSANSGYNEQFF,TGCAGTGCTAATAGCGGCTACAATGAGCAGTTCTTC
NA,NA,TRBJ1-3,TRBV9,CASSRPSSGNTIYF,TGTGCCAGCAGCCGGCCCTCCTCTGGAAACACCATATATTTT
TRBD1,many,TRBJ2-7,TRBV5-1,CASSWQGAGHEQYF,TGCGCCAGCAGCTGGCAGGGGGCCGGTCACGAGCAGTACTTC
NA,few,TRBJ2-1,TRBV18,CASSPRRHSYNEQFF,TGTGCCAGCTCACCACGACGGCACTCCTACAATGAGCAGTTCTTC
TRBD2,many,TRBJ2-1,TRBV20-1,CSARSSGGEQFF,TGCAGTGCTAGATCTAGCGGAGGTGAGCAGTTCTTC
NA,many,TRBJ2-2,TRBV9,CASSPHTGELFF,TGTGCCAGCAGCCCACACACCGGGGAGCTGTTTTTT
TRBD1,many,TRBJ1-5,TRBV7-8,CASSPGGQNQPQHF,TGTGCCAGCAGCCCTGGGGGACAGAATCAGCCCCAGCATTTT
NA,many,TRBJ1-5,TRBV7-9,CASRLDSNQPQHF,TGTGCCAGCAGACTGGACAGCAATCAGCCCCAGCATTTT
NA,few,TRBJ1-1,TRBV6-1,CASSPPLGVGDTEAFF,TGTGCCAGCAGTCCCCCGTTGGGGGTAGGAGATACTGAAGCTTTCTTT
NA,NA,TRBJ1-6,TRBV3-1,CASSQHSAYSNSPLHF,TGTGCCAGCAGCCAACACTCCGCCTATAGTAATTCACCCCTCCACTTT
NA,many,TRBJ2-3,TRBV6-2/TRBV6-3,CASRTNDQAPSTDTQYF,TGTGCCAGCAGGACGAATGACCAGGCCCCGAGCACAGATACGCAGTATTTT
TRBD2,NA,TRBJ2-7,TRBV4-2,CASSQEMASSGNMYEQYF,TGTGCCAGCAGCCAAGAAATGGCTTCTAGCGGGAATATGTACGAGCAGTACTTC
TRBD1,many,TRBJ1-1,TRBV28,CASSLIAGGYGTEAFF,TGTGCCAGCAGTTTAATTGCAGGGGGGTACGGCACTGAAGCTTTCTTT
TRBD1,many,TRBJ1-3,TRBV18,CASSPDRAGNTIYF,TGTGCCAGCTCACCCGACAGGGCTGGAAACACCATATATTTT
NA,many,TRBJ2-2,TRBV7-8,CASSLEFGGGADTGELFF,TGTGCCAGCAGCTTAGAGTTTGGAGGGGGCGCGGACACCGGGGAGCTGTTTTTT
NA,many,TRBJ1-1,TRBV4-1,CASRPGRNTEAFF,TGCGCCAGCAGACCTGGCCGAAACACTGAAGCTTTCTTT
NA,few,TRBJ1-2,TRBV6-1,CASSELVYGYTF,TGTGCCAGCAGTGAATTGGTCTATGGCTACACCTTC
NA,NA,TRBJ2-1,TRBV29-1,CRTTGSYNEQFF,TGCAGAACAACAGGGTCCTACAATGAGCAGTTCTTC
NA,NA,TRBJ1-2,TRBV28,CASSYHINYGYTF,TGTGCCAGCAGTTATCACATAAACTATGGCTACACCTTC
TRBD1,NA,TRBJ2-3,TRBV5-6,CASSRDRVPDTQYF,TGTGCCAGCAGCAGGGACAGGGTCCCAGATACGCAGTATTTT
NA,many,TRBJ2-7,TRBV3-1,CASSQREAPGSYEQYF,TGTGCCAGCAGCCAGCGGGAAGCACCAGGGTCCTACGAGCAGTACTTC
NA,NA,TRBJ2-1,TRBV6-5,CASSYRSGTDEQFF,TGTGCCAGCAGTTACCGGTCAGGAACGGATGAGCAGTTCTTC
NA,many,TRBJ2-2,TRBV7-2,CASSLDHTGELFF,TGTGCCAGCAGCTTAGACCACACCGGGGAGCTGTTTTTT
TRBD1,many,TRBJ2-1,TRBV3-1,CASSRQGGNEQFF,TGTGCCAGCAGCCGACAGGGGGGGAATGAGCAGTTCTTC
NA,NA,TRBJ2-1,TRBV11-2,CASSFGVTSYNEQFF,TGTGCCAGCAGCTTCGGCGTTACCTCCTACAATGAGCAGTTCTTC
TRBD1,few,TRBJ1-4,TRBV5-1,CASSSGQGAWDEKLFF,TGCGCCAGCAGTTCTGGACAGGGGGCATGGGATGAAAAACTGTTTTTT
TRBD2,few,TRBJ2-5,TRBV6-1,CASRPPGLATQETQYF,TGTGCCAGCAGGCCCCCGGGACTAGCGACCCAAGAGACCCAGTACTTC
TRBD1,many,TRBJ1-4,TRBV5-1,CASSSGTAPTNEKLFF,TGCGCCAGCAGCTCTGGGACAGCCCCAACTAATGAAAAACTGTTTTTT
NA,many,TRBJ2-3,TRBV10-3,CAISGHGTDTQYF,TGTGCCATCAGCGGCCACGGCACAGATACGCAGTATTTT
TRBD2,many,TRBJ2-2,TRBV12-3/TRBV12-4,CASSPPGGVTGELFF,TGTGCCAGCAGTCCACCGGGAGGAGTCACCGGGGAGCTGTTTTTT
TRBD2,NA,TRBJ2-1,TRBV7-2,CASSFLAGGVGNEQFF,TGTGCCAGCAGCTTCCTAGCGGGAGGGGTCGGCAATGAGCAGTTCTTC
NA,few,TRBJ1-3,TRBV18,CASSPVSPGNTIYF,TGTGCCAGCTCACCGGTGAGCCCTGGAAACACCATATATTTT
TRBD1,many,TRBJ2-7,TRBV28,CASTFDRGRYEQYF,TGTGCCAGCACTTTTGACAGGGGGAGATACGAGCAGTACTTC
TRBD2,many,TRBJ2-7,TRBV12-3/TRBV12-4,CASSLVGLAGGEQYF,TGTGCCAGCAGTTTAGTGGGACTAGCGGGAGGTGAGCAGTACTTC
TRBD2,many,TRBJ2-1,TRBV27,CASSPLAGGPDEQFF,TGTGCCAGCAGCCCACTAGCGGGAGGGCCCGATGAGCAGTTCTTC
TRBD1,many,TRBJ2-7,TRBV11-3,CASSTRTGNYEQYF,TGTGCCAGCAGCACCCGGACAGGGAACTACGAGCAGTACTTC
TRBD1,few,TRBJ2-7,TRBV6-1,CASSEFRGQGDLTYEQYF,TGTGCCAGCAGTGAATTTCGAGGACAGGGGGACTTAACCTACGAGCAGTACTTC
NA,many,TRBJ2-7,TRBV27,CASSLRASYEQYF,TGTGCCAGCAGTTTACGGGCGAGCTACGAGCAGTACTTC
TRBD1,few,TRBJ1-1,TRBV28,CASSLGQGVKEAFF,TGTGCCAGCAGTCTCGGACAGGGGGTGAAGGAAGCTTTCTTT
TRBD2,few,TRBJ2-1,TRBV9,CASSGLAGGYNEQFF,TGTGCCAGCAGCGGACTAGCGGGAGGGTATAATGAGCAGTTCTTC
TRBD2,NA,TRBJ2-3,TRBV11-3,CASSFRGGVDTQYF,TGTGCCAGCAGCTTTCGGGGGGGCGTAGATACGCAGTATTTT
NA,many,TRBJ2-6,TRBV11-3,CASSLDSGANVLTF,TGTGCCAGCAGCTTAGACTCGGGGGCCAACGTCCTGACTTTC
NA,NA,TRBJ1-5,TRBV2,CASSVGRTDTQHF,TGTGCCAGCAGTGTAGGGCGAACAGATACGCAGCATTTT
TRBD2,NA,TRBJ2-1,TRBV6-2/TRBV6-3,CASSRTSGRAYNEQFF,TGTGCCAGCAGTCGGACTAGCGGGAGGGCCTACAATGAGCAGTTCTTC
NA,few,TRBJ2-7,TRBV4-1,CASSQDLLGIPYEQYF,TGCGCCAGCAGCCAAGACCTACTCGGGATTCCCTACGAGCAGTACTTC
TRBD2,NA,TRBJ2-1,TRBV4-3,CASSQKLPGTSRHEQFF,TGCGCCAGCAGCCAAAAACTACCCGGGACTAGCAGGCATGAGCAGTTCTTC
NA,many,TRBJ1-2,TRBV12-3/TRBV12-4,CASSLGGSSRGYTF,TGTGCCAGCAGTTTAGGAGGGAGCTCACGAGGCTACACCTTC
TRBD1,few,TRBJ1-2,TRBV11-2,CASSPLDRGGYTF,TGTGCCAGCAGCCCCCTGGACAGGGGTGGCTACACCTTC